The clone carrying this TCR beta chain was seen a handful of times. Its target is unknown. Libraries of naive CD8 T cells were made from roughly 20,000 to 1,000,000 sorted cells. They used 10%, 30% or 50% RNA. Sorting captured naive CD8 T cells as CD8+CD4-CCR7+CD45RA+. These data originate in a study of molecular identifiers for immune sequencing clone quantification. Germline assignment: CDR1 GTSNPN and CDR2 SVGIG (reference sequence). V lost 2 bases and J lost 1; bases outside the gene matches: 6. CDR3 size: 15 residues. Previously described methods and listed TCR primers were used for bulk TCR libraries. TCRdb re-called the PCR reads through MiXCR, storing one row per CDR3 protein. The data contain about 320,000 distinct CDR3 sequences, over 20% of them singletons. Study-wide results and caveats: Underestimated sizes of highly expanded clones could result from identical TCR molecules that share a barcode.

The chain links TRBV30 to TRBJ2-3; 7 nucleotides match TRBD1. The receptor's source is a human donor in good health. Some libraries in this study had Jurkat cell RNA spiked in. The specimen sequenced was naive CD8+ T cells from blood, with Jurkat cell RNA spiked in. Noted subset: FACS-sorted CD8+CD4-CCR7+CD45RA+ naive T cells. The DNA of the CDR3 is TGTGCCTGGAGTCGGACAGGATGGGGCACAGATACGCAGTATTTT. This codes for CAWSRTGWGTDTQYF.